Following are 23 T cell receptor beta chains from one sample sequenced in a study of type 1 regulatory T cells. TCRdb processed the reads anew with MiXCR; each CDR3 protein has one entry. The data contain approximately 43,000 distinct CDR3 sequences, 12% of them singletons. These receptors have no identified antigens. The sequencing input was cultured non-Tr1 T cells, either the whole culture or a sorted T cell fraction (not recorded which). These receptors originate from a human donor in good health.

This clonotype was found many times. The chain couples TRBV15 to TRBJ2-7; 15 nucleotides align to TRBD2. This CDR3 spans 15 amino acids. The ends lost 5 bases at V and 4 bases at J; junction bases unmatched: 3. Germline V lookup: CDR1 LNHNV, CDR2 YYDKDF (reference sequence). CDR3 DNA: TGTGCCACCAGCCGAGGGACTAGCGGGAGGTACGAGCAGTACTTC. Residues: CATSRGTSGRYEQYF. The entire variable domain, with the rest obtained from reference TRBV15 and TRBJ2-7, is as follows: DAMVIQNPRYQVTQFGKPVTLSCSQTLNHNVMYWYQQKSSQAPKLLFHYYDKDFNNEADTPDNFQSRRPNTSFCFLDIRSPGLGDTAMYLCATSRGTSGRYEQYFGPGTRLTVT.

This clonotype was counted many times. The genes are TRBV18 and TRBJ2-1, with D perhaps TRBD1 or TRBD2 (5 bases each). The CDR3 sequence is 14 residues long. V was pared by 1 base and J by 6 bases, with 10 bases between. Germline-derived CDR1 and CDR2 are KGHSH and LQKENI. The CDR3 is CASSPRRDANEQFF. CDR3 nucleotide sequence: TGTGCCAGCTCACCACGCAGGGACGCCAATGAGCAGTTCTTC.

In this sample, this clonotype turned up many times. The rearrangement uses TRBV7-2 and TRBJ2-5, with 7 nucleotides matching TRBD1. With V trimmed by 6 bases and J by 0 bases, 4 bases remained unmatched. The germline V gene has CDR1 SGHTA and CDR2 FQGNSA. The CDR3 is 14 residues long. The CDR3 bases are TGTGCCAGCAGTAGGGGGCTCGACCAAGAGACCCAGTACTTC. Its protein product is CASSRGLDQETQYF.

The chain joins TRBV12-3 or TRBV12-4 to TRBJ1-5; no clear D. Trimming removed 6 bases from V and 3 bases from J, with 6 bases in between. The CDR3 is made up of 12 amino acids. Written as DNA, the CDR3 is TGTGCCAGCAGATTTTCCAATCAGCCCCAGCATTTT. Protein product: CASRFSNQPQHF.

This clonotype was counted between two and nine times. The gene calls are TRBV12-2 and TRBJ2-5; the table calls TRBD2, which could not be checked here. TRBV12-2 is a pseudogene locus. The CDR3 runs 18 residues. The CDR3 protein is CASRLGEWGGTYQETQYF. The CDR3 DNA reads TGTGCAAGTCGCTTAGGGGAGTGGGGGGGGACTTACCAAGAGACCCAGTACTTC.

There are a few counts of this clonotype. The chain couples TRBV20-1 to TRBJ1-2; the match to TRBD1 covers 8 bases. Germline CDR1 reads DFQATT; CDR2 reads SNEGSKA (reference sequence). The CDR3 length is 14 residues. V shed 2 bases and J 5 bases; nucleotides not matched to a gene: 7. CDR3 protein: CSARPRGREYGYTF. Here the CDR3 DNA reads TGCAGTGCTAGACCCAGGGGGCGGGAATATGGCTACACCTTC.

This clonotype was detected only a few times. The rearrangement uses TRBV20-1 and TRBJ1-2; no definite D call. The V gene's germline CDR1 is DFQATT and CDR2 SNEGSKA (reference sequence). V was pared by 2 bases and J by 2 bases, with 9 bases between. This CDR3 spans 13 amino acids. CDR3 residues: CSARPGSNYGYTF. The CDR3, as DNA: TGCAGTGCTAGACCGGGATCCAACTATGGCTACACCTTC.

Ten or more counts support this clonotype. The V gene is TRBV3-1, the J gene TRBJ2-1, with TRBD2 matching over 15 bases. The CDR3 spans 17 residues. V shed 1 base and J 9 bases; nucleotides not matched to a gene: 7. Germline-derived CDR1 and CDR2 are LGHDT and YNNKEL (reference sequence). CDR3 in DNA: TGTGCCAGCAGCCAAGTGGCCGGGACTAGCGGGAGGAGTGAGCAGTTCTTC. This translates into CASSQVAGTSGRSEQFF.

The table lists this clonotype with many counts. The chain joins TRBV20-1 to TRBJ1-4; 9 positions agree with TRBD1. The junction had 5 bases not matched to a gene; V was cut back by 5 bases and J by 7 bases. Per germline, CDR1 DFQATT and CDR2 SNEGSKA (reference sequence). CDR3 length: 13 amino acids. In DNA form, the CDR3 reads TGCAGTGCTCAGACAGGGGGAGTTGAAAAACTGTTTTTT. Translating it yields CSAQTGGVEKLFF.

This clonotype has ten or more counts. CDR3 sequence: CASSETYEQYF. The CDR3 DNA sequence: TGTGCCAGCAGTGAAACCTACGAGCAGTACTTC. This chain links TRBV25-1 with TRBJ2-7; no clear D. Germline V gives CDR1 MGHDK, CDR2 SYGVNS. The length of the CDR3 is 11 residues. V was pared by 2 bases and J by 2 bases, with 1 base between.

The chain combines TRBV7-2 with TRBJ1-5; D is perhaps TRBD1 (5 bases). Trimming took 1 base from V and 5 from J, leaving 9 bases between them. The germline CDR1 and CDR2 sequences are SGHTA and FQGNSA. The CDR3 runs to 14 residues. CDR3 bases: TGTGCCAGCAGCTTAGTGGGGGTGGATCAGCCCCAGCATTTT. As protein: CASSLVGVDQPQHF.

This clonotype was counted ten times or more. This chain uses TRBV2 with TRBJ2-2; D is ambiguous. CDR3 length: 15 amino acids. From germline, CDR1 is SNHLY and CDR2 FYNNEI. V lost 7 bases, J lost 6 bases, and 18 bases lay in between. CDR3 in DNA: TGTGCCAGCAAGGAATATTCAGTCATCTCCGGGGAGCTGTTTTTT. Its protein is CASKEYSVISGELFF.

This clonotype has a count of ten or more. The V and J genes are TRBV29-1 and TRBJ1-2; the match to TRBD1 covers 7 bases. Germline CDR1 is SQVTM and CDR2 is ANQGSEA. This CDR3 contains 13 residues. V shed 2 bases, J shed 5 bases, and the junction held 5 bases outside the gene matches. CDR3 bases: TGCAGCGTTGAAAAGGGGGCGCAGTATGGCTACACCTTC. This translates into CSVEKGAQYGYTF. The entire variable domain, with the rest obtained from reference TRBV29-1 and TRBJ1-2, is as follows: SAVISQKPSRDICQRGTSLTIQCQVDSQVTMMFWYRQQPGQSLTLIATANQGSEATYESGFVIDKFPISRPNLTFSTLTVSNMSPEDSSIYLCSVEKGAQYGYTFGSGTRLTVV.

There are many counts of this clonotype. V and J are TRBV20-1 and TRBJ2-1; D gene unclear. CDR1 DFQATT and CDR2 SNEGSKA come from the germline V gene (reference sequence). Trimming removed 2 bases from V and 7 bases from J, with 21 bases in between. The CDR3 has 16 residues. Here the CDR3 reads CSARRVVESMRNEQFF. The CDR3 DNA reads TGCAGTGCTAGAAGGGTCGTTGAATCTATGAGAAATGAGCAGTTCTTC.

As to this clonotype: At one of its ends the junction is not consistent with the germline gene, which may arise from a read error. V usage is TRBV5-1 and J usage is TRBJ2-2, with a possible D match to TRBD2 (5 bases). This CDR3 has 14 residues. From germline, CDR1 is SGHRS and CDR2 YFSETQ. In DNA, the CDR3 is TGCGTCAGCCGGGGTTTACCGAACACCGGGGAGCTGTTTTTT. Protein product: CVSRGLPNTGELFF.

This clonotype came up many times. One junction end does not reproduce the germline sequence, and a read error may be involved. This sequence joins TRBV6-4 and TRBJ2-1, with D tentatively TRBD2 (5 bases). In germline, CDR1 is MRHNA, CDR2 SNTAGT. This CDR3 contains 15 residues. The CDR3 sequence: CASSDHVGSASFLIF. In DNA, the CDR3 is TGTGCCAGCAGTGATCATGTGGGTAGCGCTAGCTTCCTCATCTTC.

The chain carries TRBV7-6 and TRBJ2-1; 13 nucleotides match TRBD2. The junction had 6 bases not matched to a gene; V was cut back by 1 base and J by 9 bases. The germline V gene encodes CDR1 SGHVS and CDR2 FNYEAQ. The CDR3 sequence is 16 residues long. In nucleotides, the CDR3 is TGTGCCAGCAGCTTAGGGACTAGCGGGAGTTTATCTGAGCAGTTCTTC. It specifies CASSLGTSGSLSEQFF.

This clonotype was counted many times. The rearrangement joins TRBV20-1 to TRBJ1-2; 8 bases match TRBD1. Germline CDR1 reads DFQATT; CDR2 reads SNEGSKA (reference sequence). This CDR3 comprises 14 residues. J was trimmed by 4 bases and V by 5 bases; bases with no gene match: 9. The CDR3 region is CSALSSGQAYGYTF. CDR3 in DNA: TGCAGTGCTTTAAGCTCGGGACAGGCCTATGGCTACACCTTC.

This clonotype was found many times. The chain uses TRBV5-1 and TRBJ2-7, with 7 bases aligning to TRBD1. Germline trimming cut 4 bases from V and 3 bases from J; bases unmatched to any gene: 4. CDR1 is SGHRS and CDR2 is YFSETQ in the germline V gene. The CDR3 is 13 residues long. CDR3 residues: CASSRQGLYEQYF. The CDR3 DNA reads as TGCGCCAGCAGCCGACAGGGCCTCTACGAGCAGTACTTC.

This clonotype was detected ten times or more. The chain carries TRBV6-2 or TRBV6-3 and TRBJ2-3, with a weak D call TRBD2 (5 bases). Germline V gene data show CDR1 as MNHEY and CDR2 as SVGEGT. The CDR3 is 14 amino acids. V was clipped by 4 bases and J by 5 bases, with 13 bases between them. The CDR3 DNA sequence: TGTGCCAGCAGTTCTTCCCTCGAGGGAGATACGCAGTATTTT. It translates to CASSSSLEGDTQYF.

The chain uses TRBV5-1 and TRBJ1-1; TRBD1 agrees at 12 bases. The CDR3 has 14 amino acids. Germline trimming cut 3 bases from V and 12 bases from J; bases unmatched to any gene: 9. The germline gives CDR1 SGHRS, CDR2 YFSETQ. The CDR3 here is CASSSKPGQGASFF. In nucleotides, the CDR3 is TGCGCCAGCAGCTCGAAACCGGGACAGGGGGCCTCTTTCTTT.

This clonotype was detected once. J is TRBJ2-2 and V is TRBV5-1; 7 positions agree with TRBD1. This CDR3 contains 15 residues. Germline CDR1 and CDR2: SGHRS and YFSETQ. V shed 6 bases and J 3 bases; nucleotides not matched to a gene: 8. CDR3 loop: CASTMDRTDTGELFF. The DNA for the CDR3 is TGCGCCAGCACCATGGACAGGACGGACACCGGGGAGCTGTTTTTT.

This clonotype ranks as medium-sized. The chain uses TRBV12-2 and TRBJ2-3; the DNA was not compared with TRBD1, the D call given in the table. TRBV12-2 is a known pseudogene. This CDR3 has 15 residues. Here the CDR3 reads CASRRRDRGTDTQYF. Written as DNA, the CDR3 is TGTGCAAGTCGTCGCCGGGACAGGGGCACAGATACGCAGTATTTT.